This T cell receptor (beta chain) was obtained from a study of breast tumors, draining lymph nodes, adjacent tissues listed by TCRdb under 2016. In terms of the full investigation: Breast cancer patients provided tumor, adjacent nontumor tissue and axillary lymph nodes, and the study compared the TCR beta repertoires across these three sources. In human breast cancer, the study set out to evaluate how tumor, surrounding tissue and draining lymph node repertoires relate to one another and whether T cells may move between these sites. On the study overall, not on this receptor specifically: The data were judged consistent with most tumor T cells deriving from the lymph node and then expanding within tumor tissue. Tumors showed preferential V and J gene usage, and their T-cell repertoire diversity fell below that of lymph nodes yet above that of nontumor tissue. Tumor and nontumor tissue repertoires were significantly more similar in luminal-like than in basal-like breast cancer. Rather than being directly demonstrated, the conclusion that tumor T cells originate in lymph nodes was presented as consistent with a hypothesis.

TCRdb lists the instrument as Illumina HiSeq 2000. TCR beta chain libraries were generated through multiplex PCR amplification. High-throughput sequencing was used to analyze the amplified TCR beta chain products. Starting from the raw public reads, TCRdb applied fastp trimming at Q25, assembled clones with MiXCR and retained in-frame beta chains. Every CDR3 protein is listed once, alongside the most common genes and DNA of its rows. This sample gives about 270,000 distinct CDR3 sequences in total; roughly 30% of them show up just once. The leading ten clones occupy about 1.2% of the sample. With regard to this clonotype: The antigen it binds to is not known. Just one base apart from a much larger clone, this may be a read error.

The germline V gene encodes CDR1 SGHNT and CDR2 YENEEA. Relative to germline, V is missing 5 bases and J is missing 6 bases, with 11 bases of the junction outside any gene match. The CDR3 sequence holds 16 residues, the cysteine and phenylalanine included. Left in the record is the CDR3 DNA by itself, 48 bases read in frame from the first base. The axillary draining lymph nodes of breast cancer patients were the source of the lymph node samples. Material for sequencing was axillary lymph node tissue. The sequence derives from a female donor with breast cancer. Some clones in this sample may be carry-over from other donors' samples. The chain links TRBV11-3 with TRBJ2-7, with 12 middle bases fitting TRBD2. The DNA sequence is given as TGTGCCAGCAGCCAGACTAGCGGGAGACCATGGACCGAGCAGTACTTC. Translation gives CASSQTSGRPWTEQYF.